These T cell receptor beta chains were read from a single sample in a study of beta chain features in type 1 diabetes. Measured with immunoSEQ multiplex PCR; TCRdb has only the in-frame clones, and not every one. This table holds about 180,000 clones, about 13% found once. The sequenced sample consisted of central memory CD4+ T cells from blood. The receptors shown here come from a woman aged 18-29 years in good health. Each CDR3 is given with its conserved first and last residue. Each record gives: D gene, V gene, J gene, clone size, CDR3 protein, CDR3 DNA. The D gene is left open where the match is weak. Rows may omit the clone size; those that give it use once, few, many or a size class.

.	TRBV9	TRBJ2-3	few	CASSVVLVTDTQYF	TGTGCCAGCAGCGTAGTATTAGTCACAGATACGCAGTATTTT
.	TRBV2	TRBJ2-2	.	CASSGRGYTGELFF	TGTGCCAGCAGTGGTAGGGGCTACACCGGGGAGCTGTTTTTT
.	TRBV27	TRBJ1-4	.	CASRPREGRRNEKLFF	TGTGCCAGCAGACCCAGGGAGGGACGGAGGAATGAAAAACTGTTTTTT
TRBD1	TRBV4-1	TRBJ2-7	.	CASSQGQGSYEQYF	TGCGCCAGCAGCCAAGGACAGGGGAGTTACGAGCAGTACTTC
TRBD1	TRBV5-1	TRBJ2-7	.	CASSGTGTYEQYF	TGCGCCAGCAGTGGGACAGGGACCTACGAGCAGTACTTC
.	TRBV6-1	TRBJ1-2	few	CATRQNTNYGYTF	TGTGCCACTAGACAGAACACTAACTATGGCTACACCTTC
TRBD2	TRBV7-9	TRBJ2-7	few	CASSLGLAASYEQYF	TGTGCCAGCAGCTTAGGACTAGCGGCTTCCTACGAGCAGTACTTC
.	TRBV29-1	TRBJ2-1	.	CSVEGADMRNEQFF	TGCAGCGTTGAGGGGGCAGACATGCGGAATGAGCAGTTCTTC
TRBD2	TRBV30	TRBJ2-1	few	CAWTLSGRFGNEQFF	TGTGCCTGGACCCTGAGCGGGAGGTTCGGCAATGAGCAGTTCTTC
TRBD2	TRBV27	TRBJ2-3	few	CASRGRAGGLDTQYF	TGTGCCAGCCGAGGGAGAGCGGGAGGGCTAGATACGCAGTATTTT
TRBD1	TRBV29-1	TRBJ2-1	many	CSVEAGTGGSHEQFF	TGCAGCGTCGAAGCAGGCACAGGGGGATCCCATGAGCAGTTCTTC
TRBD2	TRBV5-4	TRBJ2-2	few	CASRFGLAGGNTGELFF	TGTGCCAGCAGATTCGGACTAGCGGGAGGAAACACCGGGGAGCTGTTTTTT
.	TRBV7-8	TRBJ1-1	few	CASTRSRNTEAFF	TGTGCCAGCACCCGGTCGAGGAACACTGAAGCTTTCTTT
.	TRBV7-2	TRBJ1-5	few	CASSLGEGQPQHF	TGTGCCAGCAGCTTAGGGGAGGGGCAGCCCCAGCATTTT
TRBD2	TRBV27	TRBJ2-3	few	CASAKAGTTIDTQYF	TGTGCCAGCGCCAAAGCAGGGACTACGATAGATACGCAGTATTTT
TRBD2	TRBV5-6	TRBJ2-7	few	CASTDQEGSGRFSYEQYF	TGTGCCAGCACGGATCAGGAGGGAAGCGGGAGGTTCTCCTACGAGCAGTACTTC
TRBD1	TRBV7-9	TRBJ1-1	.	CASSRGPGRMNTEAFF	TGTGCCAGCAGCAGGGGGCCAGGGAGGATGAACACTGAAGCTTTCTTT
.	TRBV7-8	TRBJ2-1	.	CASSLAGRGGGYNEQFF	TGTGCCAGCAGCTTAGCGGGGAGGGGGGGCGGTTACAATGAGCAGTTCTTC
TRBD2	TRBV9	TRBJ2-1	.	CASSDGTSGRAEQFF	TGTGCCAGCAGCGACGGGACTAGCGGGAGGGCCGAGCAGTTCTTC
TRBD1	TRBV11-1	TRBJ1-2	few	CASSLGQGRIYGYTF	TGTGCCAGCAGCCTCGGACAGGGGAGAATCTATGGCTACACCTTC
.	TRBV21-1	TRBJ1-5	.	CASSKATGVNSNQPQHF	TGTGCCAGCAGCAAGGCGACAGGGGTTAATAGCAATCAGCCCCAGCATTTT
TRBD1	TRBV7-9	TRBJ2-2	.	CASRTGTALTGELFF	TGTGCCAGCAGAACCGGGACAGCACTCACCGGGGAGCTGTTTTTT
TRBD1	TRBV2	TRBJ1-4	.	CASNRDRGEKLFF	TGTGCCAGCAACCGGGACAGAGGTGAAAAACTGTTTTTT
TRBD1	TRBV5-4	TRBJ2-5	.	CASSERQGVQETQYF	TGTGCCAGCAGCGAACGACAGGGCGTTCAAGAGACCCAGTACTTC
TRBD1	TRBV11-2	TRBJ2-1	few	CASRPGTGKSNEQFF	TGTGCCAGCAGGCCCGGGACAGGGAAAAGCAATGAGCAGTTCTTC
.	TRBV7-7	TRBJ2-5	.	CASSLLQGKIETQYF	TGTGCCAGCAGCTTATTACAGGGAAAGATAGAGACCCAGTACTTC
.	TRBV7-3	TRBJ2-1	.	CASSLSAGMQFF	TGTGCCAGCAGCTTAAGTGCGGGGATGCAGTTCTTC
TRBD1	TRBV30	TRBJ1-5	few	CAWTSDRGANQPQHF	TGTGCCTGGACCTCCGACAGGGGAGCAAATCAGCCCCAGCATTTT
.	TRBV9	TRBJ1-2	.	CASSVVDTSYGYTF	TGTGCCAGCAGCGTAGTTGACACCAGCTATGGCTACACCTTC
TRBD1	TRBV6-5	TRBJ1-4	.	CASSYDRENEKLFF	TGTGCCAGCAGTTACGACAGGGAAAATGAAAAACTGTTTTTT
.	TRBV2	TRBJ2-1	.	CASRLSRGNEQFF	TGTGCCAGCAGGTTGAGTAGGGGGAATGAGCAGTTCTTC
TRBD2	TRBV28	TRBJ2-4	few	CASTPRWGGTAKNIQYF	TGTGCCAGCACCCCACGCTGGGGGGGTACGGCCAAAAACATTCAGTACTTC
TRBD1	TRBV29-1	TRBJ2-7	few	CSVNTRTGARYEQYF	TGCAGCGTAAATACTAGGACAGGGGCCCGATACGAGCAGTACTTC
.	TRBV7-7	TRBJ2-5	.	CASSPLADKETQYF	TGTGCTAGCAGTCCTCTGGCGGACAAAGAGACCCAGTACTTC
TRBD1	TRBV29-1	TRBJ1-3	.	CSVAEGQNTGNTIYF	TGCAGCGTAGCTGAGGGACAGAACACTGGAAACACCATATATTTT
TRBD2	TRBV7-8	TRBJ2-2	few	CASSIAGGNTGELFF	TGTGCCAGCAGCATAGCGGGAGGGAACACCGGGGAGCTGTTTTTT
TRBD1	TRBV10-3	TRBJ2-7	few	CAISGTGTENYEQYF	TGTGCCATCAGTGGGACCGGGACAGAGAACTACGAGCAGTACTTC
TRBD1	TRBV29-1	TRBJ2-1	few	CSVAQGQATYNEQFF	TGCAGCGTTGCCCAGGGACAGGCGACCTACAATGAGCAGTTCTTC
.	TRBV5-4	TRBJ2-7	.	CASSLGTGTQYEQYF	TGTGCCAGCAGCTTGGGAACAGGGACCCAGTACGAGCAGTACTTC
.	TRBV5-8	TRBJ2-7	few	CASRSDRSEQYF	TGTGCCAGCAGATCCGACAGATCCGAGCAGTACTTC
.	TRBV28	TRBJ2-5	few	CASSTDRETQYF	TGTGCCAGCAGCACTGACAGAGAGACCCAGTACTTC
TRBD1	TRBV18	TRBJ1-1	.	CASSRMTGTEAFF	TGTGCCAGCTCACGCATGACAGGGACTGAAGCTTTCTTT
TRBD1	TRBV7-2	TRBJ1-2	few	CASSRRSRGQGYTF	TGTGCCAGCAGCAGACGATCCAGGGGGCAGGGCTACACCTTC
.	TRBV6-5	TRBJ2-1	.	CASSYSGLNEQFF	TGTGCCAGCAGTTACTCGGGGCTCAATGAGCAGTTCTTC
.	TRBV21-1	TRBJ1-1	.	CASSKDSPEMNTEAFF	TGTGCCAGCAGCAAAGACAGTCCCGAAATGAACACTGAAGCTTTCTTT
.	TRBV7-3	TRBJ2-7	.	CASSLNGRGEQYF	TGTGCCAGCAGCTTAAACGGCAGAGGCGAGCAGTACTTC
.	TRBV7-9	TRBJ2-3	few	CASSLERTRVSSTDTQYF	TGTGCCAGCAGCTTAGAGCGTACCAGGGTCTCCAGCACAGATACGCAGTATTTT
.	TRBV18	TRBJ2-7	few	CASSPGLNYEQYF	TGTGCCAGCTCACCGGGGCTGAACTACGAGCAGTACTTC
TRBD2	TRBV10-3	TRBJ2-7	.	CAAGGEQYF	TGTGCCGCGGGGGGCGAGCAGTACTTC
.	TRBV4-3	TRBJ1-2	.	CASSQELRVNYGYTF	TGCGCCAGCAGCCAAGAATTGAGAGTGAACTATGGCTACACCTTC
.	TRBV28	TRBJ1-5	few	CASKDSYSNQPQHF	TGTGCCAGCAAAGACAGCTATAGCAATCAGCCCCAGCATTTT
.	TRBV4-3	TRBJ1-3	few	CASSLRAAAGNTIYF	TGCGCCAGCAGCCTCAGGGCGGCGGCTGGAAACACCATATATTTT
TRBD2	TRBV30	TRBJ2-7	few	CAWSGRASYEQYF	TGTGCCTGGAGCGGGAGGGCATCCTACGAGCAGTACTTC
.	TRBV2	TRBJ1-1	.	CASSGGGGAEAFF	TGTGCCAGCAGTGGGGGGGGCGGGGCTGAAGCTTTCTTT